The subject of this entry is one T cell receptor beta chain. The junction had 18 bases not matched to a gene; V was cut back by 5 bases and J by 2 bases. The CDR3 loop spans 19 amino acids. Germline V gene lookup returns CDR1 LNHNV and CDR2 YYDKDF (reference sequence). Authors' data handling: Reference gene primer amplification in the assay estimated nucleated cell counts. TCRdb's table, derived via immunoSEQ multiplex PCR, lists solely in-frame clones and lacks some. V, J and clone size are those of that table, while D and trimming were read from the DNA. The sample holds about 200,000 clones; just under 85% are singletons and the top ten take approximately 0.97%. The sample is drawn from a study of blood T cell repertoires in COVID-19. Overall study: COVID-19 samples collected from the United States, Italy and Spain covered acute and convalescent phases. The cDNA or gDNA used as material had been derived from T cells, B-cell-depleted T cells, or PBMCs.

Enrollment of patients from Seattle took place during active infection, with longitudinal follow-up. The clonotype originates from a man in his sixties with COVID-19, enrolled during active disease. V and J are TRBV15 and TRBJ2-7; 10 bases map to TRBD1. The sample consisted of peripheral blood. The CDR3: CATSLRGKVRQGATYEQYF. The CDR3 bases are TGTGCCACCAGCCTAAGGGGAAAGGTTCGACAGGGGGCTACCTACGAGCAGTACTTC.